This TCR beta chain was recorded in a study of cytomegalovirus exposure and HLA in healthy donors. The donors were part of the roughly 130-subject validation cohort, which stood apart from the roughly 700-subject first cohort. Concerning this clone itself: Antigen: not known.

CDR1 is SGHTA, CDR2 FQGNSA, per germline. This CDR3 region has 12 residues. Trimming pared 8 bases from V and 4 bases from J, leaving 9 bases between. Study-wide results and limits: Most TCR sequences were rare, but some public TCRs occurred in many donors.

Sequencing was performed with immunoSEQ multiplex PCR; in TCRdb, only in-frame clones are kept and a portion is missing. The repertoire holds fewer than 400,000 clones, with roughly 87% as singletons. The sample comprised PBMCs. This chain joins TRBV7-2 and TRBJ1-5, with a tentative D call TRBD1 (5 bases). The sequence was collected from a man aged 30 to 45 in good health and CMV-seronegative. CDR3 nucleotide sequence: TGTGCCAGCCGGGGGGGAAATCAGCCCCAGCATTTT. It is translated as CASRGGNQPQHF.